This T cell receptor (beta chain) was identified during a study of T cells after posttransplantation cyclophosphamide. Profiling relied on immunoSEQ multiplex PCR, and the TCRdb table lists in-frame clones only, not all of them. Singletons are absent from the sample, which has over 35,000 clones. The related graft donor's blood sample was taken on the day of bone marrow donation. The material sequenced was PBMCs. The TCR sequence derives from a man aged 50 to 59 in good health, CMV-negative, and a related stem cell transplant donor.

As DNA, the CDR3 is TGTGCCAGCAGTGAGCGGGGGAGCACAGATACGCAGTATTTT. Residues: CASSERGSTDTQYF. The chain recombines TRBV6-4 with TRBJ2-3; TRBD2 agrees at 7 bases. The CDR3 is made up of 14 amino acids. The V gene end was trimmed by 3 bases and the J gene end by 0 bases; junction bases not matched to a gene: 0. Germline CDR1 MRHNA, CDR2 SNTAGT.